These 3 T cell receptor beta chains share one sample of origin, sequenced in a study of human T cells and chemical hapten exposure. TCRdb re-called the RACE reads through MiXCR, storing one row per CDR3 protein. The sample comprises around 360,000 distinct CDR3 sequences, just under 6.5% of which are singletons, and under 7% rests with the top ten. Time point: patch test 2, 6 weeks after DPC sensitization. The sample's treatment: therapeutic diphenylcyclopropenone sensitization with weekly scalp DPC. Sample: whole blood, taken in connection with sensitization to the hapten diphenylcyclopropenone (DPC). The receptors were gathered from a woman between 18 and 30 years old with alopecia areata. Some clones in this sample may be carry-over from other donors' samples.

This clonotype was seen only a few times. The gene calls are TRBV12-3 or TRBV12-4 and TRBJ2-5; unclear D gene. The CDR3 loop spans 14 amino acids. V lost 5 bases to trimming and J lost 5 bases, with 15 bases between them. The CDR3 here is CASSPQEARETQYF. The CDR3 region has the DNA TGTGCCAGCAGTCCCCAGGAAGCGCGTGAGACCCAGTACTTC.

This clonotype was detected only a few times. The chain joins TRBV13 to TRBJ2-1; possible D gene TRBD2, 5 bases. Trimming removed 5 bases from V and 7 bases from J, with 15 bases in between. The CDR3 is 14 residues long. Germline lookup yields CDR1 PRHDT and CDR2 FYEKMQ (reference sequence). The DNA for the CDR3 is TGTGCCAGCAGCACCCGACTAACCCAGAATGAGCAGTTCTTC. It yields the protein CASSTRLTQNEQFF. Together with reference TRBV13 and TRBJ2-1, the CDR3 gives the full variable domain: AAGVIQSPRHLIKEKRETATLKCYPIPRHDTVYWYQQGPGQDPQFLISFYEKMQSDKGSIPDRFSAQQFSDYHSELNMSSLELGDSALYFCASSTRLTQNEQFFGPGTRLTVL.

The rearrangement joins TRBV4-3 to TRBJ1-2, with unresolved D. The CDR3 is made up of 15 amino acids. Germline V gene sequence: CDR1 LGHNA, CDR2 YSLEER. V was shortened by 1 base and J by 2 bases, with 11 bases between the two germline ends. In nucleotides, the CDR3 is TGCGCCAGCAGCCAAGCAACAGATCAAAACTATGGCTACACCTTC. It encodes CASSQATDQNYGYTF.